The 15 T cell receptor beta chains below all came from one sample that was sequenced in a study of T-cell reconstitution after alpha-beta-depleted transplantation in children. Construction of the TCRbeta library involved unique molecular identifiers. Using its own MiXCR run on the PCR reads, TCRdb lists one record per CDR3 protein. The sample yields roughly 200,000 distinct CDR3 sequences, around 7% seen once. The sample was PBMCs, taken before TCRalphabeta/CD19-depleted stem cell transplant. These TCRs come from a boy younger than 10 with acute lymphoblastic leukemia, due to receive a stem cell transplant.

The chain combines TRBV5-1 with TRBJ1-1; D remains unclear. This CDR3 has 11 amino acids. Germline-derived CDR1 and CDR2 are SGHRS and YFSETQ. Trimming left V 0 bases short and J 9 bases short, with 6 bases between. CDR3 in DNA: TGCGCCAGCAGCTTGGGGACCCAAGCTTTCTTT. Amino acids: CASSLGTQAFF.

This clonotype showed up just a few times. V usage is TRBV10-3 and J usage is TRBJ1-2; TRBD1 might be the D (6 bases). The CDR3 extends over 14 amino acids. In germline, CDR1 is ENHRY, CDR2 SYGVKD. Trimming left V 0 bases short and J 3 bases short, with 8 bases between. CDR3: CAISESSGDYGYTF. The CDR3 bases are TGTGCCATCAGTGAGTCCTCAGGGGACTATGGCTACACCTTC.

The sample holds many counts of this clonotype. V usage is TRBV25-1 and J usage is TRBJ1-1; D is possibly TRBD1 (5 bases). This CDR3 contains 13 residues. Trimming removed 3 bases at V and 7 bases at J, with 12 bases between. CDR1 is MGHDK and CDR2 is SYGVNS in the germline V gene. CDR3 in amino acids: CASSEFGAIEAFF. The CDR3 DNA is TGTGCCAGCAGTGAGTTTGGGGCGATTGAAGCTTTCTTT.

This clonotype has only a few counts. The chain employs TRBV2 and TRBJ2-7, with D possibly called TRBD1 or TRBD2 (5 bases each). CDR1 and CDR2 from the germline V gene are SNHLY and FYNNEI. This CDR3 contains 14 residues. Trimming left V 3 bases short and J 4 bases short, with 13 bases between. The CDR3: CASSDGRDEYEQYF. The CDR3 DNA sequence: TGTGCCAGCAGTGATGGCAGGGACGAGTACGAGCAGTACTTC.

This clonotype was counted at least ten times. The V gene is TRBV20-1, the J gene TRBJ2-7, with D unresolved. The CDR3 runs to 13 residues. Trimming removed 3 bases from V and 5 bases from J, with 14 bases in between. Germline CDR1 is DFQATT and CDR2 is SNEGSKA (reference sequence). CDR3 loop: CSARRHITDEQYF. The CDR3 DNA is TGCAGTGCTAGGAGGCACATTACTGACGAGCAGTACTTC.

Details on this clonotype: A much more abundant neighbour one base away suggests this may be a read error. CDR3 loop: CASSPRQMHNEKPFF. The CDR3 DNA reads TGTGCCAGCAGCCCGAGACAGATGCATAATGAAAAACCGTTTTTT. The J gene is TRBJ1-4, the V gene TRBV11-1; weak D call: TRBD1 (5 bases). Germline V gives CDR1 SGHAT, CDR2 FQDESV (reference sequence). The CDR3 runs 15 residues.

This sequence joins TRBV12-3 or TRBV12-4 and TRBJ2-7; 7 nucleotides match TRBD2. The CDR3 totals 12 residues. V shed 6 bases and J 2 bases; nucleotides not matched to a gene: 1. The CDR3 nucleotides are TGTGCCAGCAGCGGACTAGCCTACGAGCAGTACTTC. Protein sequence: CASSGLAYEQYF.

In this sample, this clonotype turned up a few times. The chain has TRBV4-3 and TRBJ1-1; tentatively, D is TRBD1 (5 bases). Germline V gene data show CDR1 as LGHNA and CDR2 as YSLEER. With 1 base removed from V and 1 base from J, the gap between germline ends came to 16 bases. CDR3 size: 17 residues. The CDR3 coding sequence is TGCGCCAGCAGCCAAGGTCTGGCGGGGCCGAAGAACACTGAAGCTTTCTTT. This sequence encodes CASSQGLAGPKNTEAFF.

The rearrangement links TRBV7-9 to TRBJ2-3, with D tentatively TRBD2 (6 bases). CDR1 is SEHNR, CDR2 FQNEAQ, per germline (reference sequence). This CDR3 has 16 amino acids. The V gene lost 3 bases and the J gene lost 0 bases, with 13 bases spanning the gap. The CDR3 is CASSLASAPSTDTQYF. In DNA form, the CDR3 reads TGTGCCAGCAGCTTGGCTAGCGCTCCTAGCACAGATACGCAGTATTTT.

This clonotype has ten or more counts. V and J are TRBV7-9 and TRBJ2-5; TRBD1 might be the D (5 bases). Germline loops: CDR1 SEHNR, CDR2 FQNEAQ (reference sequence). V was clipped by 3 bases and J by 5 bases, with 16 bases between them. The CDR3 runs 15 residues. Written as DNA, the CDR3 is TGTGCCAGCAGCTTTGGTTCCCCCGCAGGGGAGACCCAGTACTTC. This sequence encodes CASSFGSPAGETQYF. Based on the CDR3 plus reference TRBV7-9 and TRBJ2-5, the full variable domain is DTGVSQNPRHKITKRGQNVTFRCDPISEHNRLYWYRQTLGQGPEFLTYFQNEAQLEKSRLLSDRFSAERPKGSFSTLEIQRTEQGDSAMYLCASSFGSPAGETQYFGPGTRLLVL.

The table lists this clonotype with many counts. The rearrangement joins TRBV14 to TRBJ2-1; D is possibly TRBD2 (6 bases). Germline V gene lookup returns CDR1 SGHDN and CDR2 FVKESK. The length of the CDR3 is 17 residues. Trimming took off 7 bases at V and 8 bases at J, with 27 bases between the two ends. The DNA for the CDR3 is TGTGCCAGCAAATATAGTGGCAGGAAGGGACTCGAGGATGAGCAGTTCTTC. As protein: CASKYSGRKGLEDEQFF.

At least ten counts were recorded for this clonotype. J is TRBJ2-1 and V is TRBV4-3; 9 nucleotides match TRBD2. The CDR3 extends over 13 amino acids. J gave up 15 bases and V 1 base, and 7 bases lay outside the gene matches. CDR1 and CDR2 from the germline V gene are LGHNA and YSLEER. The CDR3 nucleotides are TGCGCCAGCAGCCAAGCCAGGGTAGCGGGGGTGTTCTTC. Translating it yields CASSQARVAGVFF.

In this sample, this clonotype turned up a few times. CDR3 in amino acids: CASLPGGGVYNEQFF. The CDR3 bases are TGTGCCAGCCTTCCCGGCGGCGGAGTGTACAATGAGCAGTTCTTC. The chain uses TRBV7-9 and TRBJ2-1; D is undetermined. Deletions cut 8 bases from V and 4 bases from J, with 18 bases between. CDR1 and CDR2 (germline): SEHNR, FQNEAQ (reference sequence). The CDR3 runs to 15 residues. Looking up the rest from reference TRBV7-9 and TRBJ2-1 gives the full variable domain: DTGVSQNPRHKITKRGQNVTFRCDPISEHNRLYWYRQTLGQGPEFLTYFQNEAQLEKSRLLSDRFSAERPKGSFSTLEIQRTEQGDSAMYLCASLPGGGVYNEQFFGPGTRLTVL.

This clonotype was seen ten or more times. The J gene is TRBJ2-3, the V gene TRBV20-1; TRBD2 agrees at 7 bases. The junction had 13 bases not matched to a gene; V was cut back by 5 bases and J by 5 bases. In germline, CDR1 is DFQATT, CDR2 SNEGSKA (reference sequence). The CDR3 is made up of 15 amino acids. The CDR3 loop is CSAPDRGAGQDTQYF. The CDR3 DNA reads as TGCAGTGCTCCGGACCGAGGAGCGGGGCAAGATACGCAGTATTTT.

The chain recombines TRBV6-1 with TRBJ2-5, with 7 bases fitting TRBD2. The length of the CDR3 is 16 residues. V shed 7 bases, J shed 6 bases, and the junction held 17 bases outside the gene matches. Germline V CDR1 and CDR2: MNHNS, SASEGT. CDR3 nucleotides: TGTGCCAGCACCGTTTTCCAAGGAGCGGGGCAAAAGACCCAGTACTTC. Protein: CASTVFQGAGQKTQYF.